The 29 T cell receptor beta chains listed next were all sequenced from one sample in a study of cytomegalovirus exposure and HLA in healthy donors. The PCR ran on 60 Vbeta and 13 Jbeta primers. Only in-frame clones appear in the TCRdb table, and some are missing; sequencing was by immunoSEQ multiplex PCR. The profile shows about 200,000 clones, roughly four fifths of them singletons. What was sequenced was PBMCs. All receptors come from a woman between 45 and 65 years old in good health and CMV-seropositive.

The V gene is TRBV20-1, the J gene TRBJ2-1; 8 bases are shared with TRBD2. CDR3 length: 11 residues. The V gene end was trimmed by 6 bases and the J gene end by 9 bases; junction bases not matched to a gene: 4. Per the germline V gene, CDR1 is DFQATT and CDR2 is SNEGSKA (reference sequence). The CDR3 DNA is TGCAGTGCAAGTAGCGGGATTGAGCAGTTCTTC. Translation gives CSASSGIEQFF.

In its sample, this clone was seen once. This chain connects TRBV20-1 to TRBJ2-7, with D maybe TRBD1 (5 bases). Between the trimmed V and J ends, which lost 0 bases and 6 bases, there was a span of 6 bases. The CDR3 runs 11 residues. The germline CDR1 and CDR2 sequences are DFQATT and SNEGSKA (reference sequence). The CDR3 DNA reads as TGCAGTGCTAGAGATAGGGGCGAGCAGTACTTC. Protein product: CSARDRGEQYF.

The chain carries TRBV6-5 and TRBJ1-4; D is ambiguous. Deletions cut 2 bases from V and 0 bases from J, with 10 bases between. This CDR3 contains 16 residues. The germline V gene has CDR1 MNHEY and CDR2 SVGAGI. DNA of the CDR3: TGTGCCAGCAGTTACGCATCCGGTGCAACTAATGAAAAACTGTTTTTT. Amino acids: CASSYASGATNEKLFF.

The rearrangement uses TRBV2 and TRBJ2-2, with 7 bases that match TRBD2. The J segment lost 5 bases and the V segment lost 2 bases, leaving 2 bases of the junction unmatched. The CDR3 covers 14 residues. Looked up from germline, CDR1 is SNHLY and CDR2 is FYNNEI. The CDR3 loop is CASSEPGGTGELFF. CDR3 nucleotides: TGTGCCAGCAGTGAACCGGGGGGAACCGGGGAGCTGTTTTTT.

This chain uses TRBV4-1 with TRBJ2-1, with no clear D. CDR1 and CDR2 (germline): MGHRA, YSYEKL. V shed 0 bases and J shed 8 bases, with 8 bases lying between them. This CDR3 has 13 residues. This chain's CDR3 is CASSQDIEDEQFF. Here the CDR3 DNA reads TGCGCCAGCAGCCAAGATATCGAGGATGAGCAGTTCTTC.

The chain uses TRBV9 and TRBJ1-6; possibly TRBD1 for D (5 bases). This CDR3 region has 15 residues. V was shortened by 0 bases and J by 10 bases, with 14 bases between the two germline ends. Per germline, CDR1 SGDLS and CDR2 YYNGEE. CDR3: CASSVVCQGCSPLHF. Written as DNA, the CDR3 is TGTGCCAGCAGCGTAGTATGTCAGGGTTGCTCACCCCTCCACTTT.

This chain joins TRBV6-5 and TRBJ2-3; 7 nucleotides agree with TRBD2. The V gene's germline CDR1 is MNHEY and CDR2 SVGAGI. V shed 0 bases and J 4 bases; nucleotides not matched to a gene: 7. This CDR3 is 16 amino acids long. CDR3 in amino acids: CASSYSAGVGPDTQYF. Here the CDR3 DNA reads TGTGCCAGCAGTTACTCCGCGGGAGTGGGCCCAGATACGCAGTATTTT.

The J gene is TRBJ1-1, the V gene TRBV4-1; no reliable D call. The V end was cut by 4 bases, the J end by 3 bases, with 9 bases between. The CDR3 contains 13 residues. Germline-derived CDR1 and CDR2 are MGHRA and YSYEKL. The CDR3: CASSRVADTEAFF. DNA of the CDR3: TGCGCCAGCAGCCGGGTCGCGGACACTGAAGCTTTCTTT.

Only one count was recorded for this clone. This sequence joins TRBV28 and TRBJ2-7; D possibly corresponds to TRBD1 (6 bases). The CDR3 covers 15 residues. Trimming took 1 base from V and 2 from J, leaving 12 bases between them. Looked up from germline, CDR1 is MDHEN and CDR2 is SYDVKM. In DNA, the CDR3 is TGTGCCAGCAGTTTATCGCAGGGGTTAGCCTACGAGCAGTACTTC. Protein sequence: CASSLSQGLAYEQYF.

The rearrangement links TRBV5-4 to TRBJ2-7, with D maybe TRBD2 (5 bases). The CDR3 contains 15 residues. V was shortened by 0 bases and J by 0 bases, with 10 bases between the two germline ends. The germline V gene encodes CDR1 SGHNT and CDR2 YYREEE (reference sequence). The DNA for the CDR3 is TGTGCCAGCAGCTTGGGTGGGAGCCTCTCCTACGAGCAGTACTTC. It codes for CASSLGGSLSYEQYF.

The V and J genes are TRBV13 and TRBJ1-4; D uncertain. The CDR3 is 12 residues long. CDR1 and CDR2 from the germline V gene are PRHDT and FYEKMQ (reference sequence). The V end was cut by 5 bases, the J end by 5 bases, with 6 bases between. The chain's CDR3 is CASSKENEKLFF. CDR3 coding DNA: TGTGCCAGCAGCAAAGAGAATGAAAAACTGTTTTTT.

CDR3: CASSLLRGKTYEQYF. The CDR3 DNA is TGTGCCAGCAGTTTATTACGCGGGAAAACCTACGAGCAGTACTTC. The gene calls are TRBV27 and TRBJ2-7; a weak D match, TRBD2 (6 bases). Trimming shortened V by 1 base and J by 2 bases, and 12 bases separated the two germline ends. The germline V gene encodes CDR1 MNHEY and CDR2 SMNVEV (reference sequence). CDR3 size: 15 residues.

The chain couples TRBV5-1 to TRBJ2-3, with D possibly TRBD1 on 6 matching bases. The CDR3 is 16 amino acids. Germline lookup yields CDR1 SGHRS and CDR2 YFSETQ. The V gene lost 3 bases and the J gene lost 3 bases, with 17 bases spanning the gap. The CDR3 here is CASSWGGGGSTDTQYF. CDR3 DNA: TGCGCCAGCAGCTGGGGCGGTGGGGGCAGTACAGATACGCAGTATTTT.

This sequence joins TRBV27 and TRBJ2-7; 7 nucleotides match TRBD2. The CDR3 length is 16 residues. V trimming: 6 bases; J trimming: 6 bases; junction bases outside the gene matches: 17. Germline loops: CDR1 MNHEY, CDR2 SMNVEV (reference sequence). This chain's CDR3 is CASRPGWEGSLSEQYF. DNA of the CDR3: TGTGCCAGCAGGCCCGGGTGGGAGGGCAGTCTGAGCGAGCAGTACTTC.

This clone showed up just once. At one end the junction does not follow the germline gene, possibly because of a read error. The rearrangement links TRBV15 to TRBJ2-4; 10 nucleotides align to TRBD2. Germline V gene data show CDR1 as LNHNV and CDR2 as YYDKDF (reference sequence). This CDR3 has 16 residues. CDR3 sequence reads: CATSRELAGTKNSQYF. The CDR3 DNA reads TGTGCCACCAGCAGAGAACTAGCGGGGACTAAAAACAGTCAGTACTTC.

This chain joins TRBV2 and TRBJ2-5; TRBD1 matches 8 bases. The CDR3 length is 14 residues. Germline V CDR1 and CDR2: SNHLY, FYNNEI. V lost 6 bases and J lost 5; bases outside the gene matches: 8. The CDR3 sequence is CASRTGQGWETQYF. The CDR3 nucleotides read TGTGCCAGCAGGACAGGACAGGGTTGGGAGACCCAGTACTTC.

The genes are TRBV29-1 and TRBJ1-1; 9 nucleotides match TRBD1. V lost 7 bases to trimming and J lost 0 bases; unmatched junction nucleotides: 3. This CDR3 has 13 amino acids. The V gene's germline CDR1 is SQVTM and CDR2 ANQGSEA. The CDR3 nucleotides read TGCAGCGGTGGACAGGGGCTGAACACTGAAGCTTTCTTT. This codes for CSGGQGLNTEAFF.

J is TRBJ1-1 and V is TRBV11-3; D uncertain. In germline, CDR1 is SGHNT, CDR2 YENEEA. This CDR3 has 13 residues. Trimming pared 2 bases from V and 4 bases from J, leaving 8 bases between. In nucleotides, the CDR3 is TGTGCCAGCAGCTTACGGGGTGGCACTGAAGCTTTCTTT. This encodes CASSLRGGTEAFF.

The V call is TRBV27, the J call TRBJ2-1, with 7 nucleotides matching TRBD2. Germline V gene data show CDR1 as MNHEY and CDR2 as SMNVEV (reference sequence). The CDR3 sequence is 15 residues long. V shed 5 bases, J shed 3 bases, and the junction held 7 bases outside the gene matches. CDR3 sequence: CASSPAGRNYNEQFF. The CDR3 region has the DNA TGTGCCAGCAGTCCAGCGGGACGGAACTACAATGAGCAGTTCTTC.

The J gene is TRBJ2-7, the V gene TRBV2, with 11 nucleotides matching TRBD2. The germline V gene has CDR1 SNHLY and CDR2 FYNNEI. The CDR3 is 15 amino acids. Trimming at V came to 10 bases and at J to 4 bases, leaving 12 bases not matched to a gene. CDR3 nucleotide sequence: TGTGCCACCGTGGGGGCTAGCGGGGGGATATACGAGCAGTACTTC. This encodes CATVGASGGIYEQYF.

This clone appeared once. The chain uses TRBV6-1 and TRBJ2-1, with D maybe TRBD2 (5 bases). Germline assignment: CDR1 MNHNS and CDR2 SASEGT. CDR3 length equals 12 residues. Trimming took 2 bases from V and 10 from J, leaving 9 bases between them. The CDR3 region has the DNA TGTGCCAGCAGTGAACCGTGGAGGGAGCAGTTCTTC. This translates into CASSEPWREQFF.

CDR3 protein: CASSNSGGNQETQYF. The CDR3 DNA follows: TGTGCCAGCAGCAATAGCGGGGGGAACCAAGAGACCCAGTACTTC. The V call is TRBV28, the J call TRBJ2-5, with 10 bases aligning to TRBD2. There are 15 residues in the CDR3. Germline assignment: CDR1 MDHEN and CDR2 SYDVKM. With 6 bases clipped from V and 0 bases from J, the junction kept 4 bases outside the gene matches.

V and J are TRBV6-5 and TRBJ2-1; the match to TRBD1 covers 9 bases. The V gene end was trimmed by 6 bases and the J gene end by 12 bases; junction bases not matched to a gene: 12. Per the germline V gene, CDR1 is MNHEY and CDR2 is SVGAGI. The CDR3 totals 14 residues. CDR3 loop: CASRPGTGPRGQFF. The CDR3 DNA reads as TGTGCCAGCAGACCCGGGACAGGGCCGCGGGGGCAGTTCTTC.

This chain joins TRBV9 and TRBJ1-1; 7 bases align to TRBD1. The V gene end was trimmed by 4 bases and the J gene end by 5 bases; junction bases not matched to a gene: 11. The CDR3 covers 15 residues. The germline V gene encodes CDR1 SGDLS and CDR2 YYNGEE. In DNA, the CDR3 is TGTGCCAGCAGCACCAGTCCCTCAGGGGGAACTGAAGCTTTCTTT. Translated, it gives CASSTSPSGGTEAFF.

V gene TRBV10-3 combines with J gene TRBJ1-3; D is possibly TRBD1 (6 bases). CDR1 is ENHRY and CDR2 is SYGVKD in the germline V gene. V was clipped by 1 base and J by 1 base, with 11 bases between them. This CDR3 is built from 16 residues. In nucleotides, the CDR3 is TGTGCCATCAGTGAGTTCGGACAGCTATCTGGAAACACCATATATTTT. Translation gives CAISEFGQLSGNTIYF.

The chain combines TRBV9 with TRBJ2-1, with TRBD1 identical over 7 bases. The length of the CDR3 is 15 residues. Trimming at V came to 4 bases and at J to 1 base, leaving 5 bases not matched to a gene. Germline CDR1 is SGDLS and CDR2 is YYNGEE. CDR3 nucleotides: TGTGCCAGCAGCCCGACGACAGGGTCCTACAATGAGCAGTTCTTC. Translated, it gives CASSPTTGSYNEQFF.

This chain uses TRBV28 with TRBJ2-3, with TRBD1 as a possible D gene (7 bases). Between the trimmed V and J ends, which lost 3 bases and 2 bases, there was a span of 12 bases. The CDR3 extends over 15 amino acids. Germline V lookup: CDR1 MDHEN, CDR2 SYDVKM. DNA for the CDR3: TGTGCCAGCAGTTTGGGGGGACAGAACACAGATACGCAGTATTTT. This encodes CASSLGGQNTDTQYF.

This chain links TRBV7-9 with TRBJ1-3, with 11 nucleotides matching TRBD1. This CDR3 has 14 residues. V lost 5 bases, J lost 6 bases, and 3 bases stayed unmatched. Germline V gives CDR1 SEHNR, CDR2 FQNEAQ (reference sequence). As DNA, the CDR3 is TGTGCCAGCAGCCCGGGACAGGGGGAAAACACCATATATTTT. Its translation: CASSPGQGENTIYF.

This chain uses TRBV7-2 with TRBJ2-3; D remains unclear. CDR3 length equals 15 residues. Deletions cut 6 bases from V and 2 bases from J, with 15 bases between. Germline V gives CDR1 SGHTA, CDR2 FQGNSA. CDR3 protein: CASSLAAYSTDTQYF. CDR3 DNA sequence: TGTGCCAGCAGTCTGGCGGCCTACTCCACAGATACGCAGTATTTT.